This T cell receptor (beta chain) was obtained from a study of tumor and adjacent non-tumor tissue in lung cancer. About the study: On average, productive TCRbeta reads reached roughly 4 million per sample. Notes on the study in general: Tumor repertoires had a smaller top 100 clone share than normal lung.

Three rounds of nested PCR, following a modified ARM-PCR protocol, produced the TCRbeta library. TCRdb ran MiXCR on the multiplex PCR reads and lists one entry per CDR3 protein. The sample lists 200,000 or so distinct CDR3 sequences, around 70% seen once, with roughly 24% in the top ten. This clonotype was picked up one time. Its antigen remains unidentified. One end of the junction is discordant with germline, which a read error may explain. The CDR3 consists of 14 residues. CDR1 SQVTM and CDR2 ANQGSEA come from the germline V gene. No cell sorting was done before RNA was extracted from the tissue. The rearrangement links TRBV29-1 to TRBJ2-2; D possibly corresponds to TRBD1 (6 bases). Sequenced material: lung tumor tissue. This receptor was identified in a man between 60 and 70 years old with non-small cell lung cancer. The CDR3 DNA reads as TGCAGCGTTTATGGGCAGGGGAACACCGGGGAACTGTTTTTT. Translation: CSVYGQGNTGELFF.